A single sample gave rise to the 11 T cell receptor beta chains below, sequenced in a study of blood T cell repertoires in COVID-19. Here immunoSEQ multiplex PCR was the method, and the copy in TCRdb shows in-frame clones only, minus some. The data show some 240,000 clones, 65% to 90% seen once. Material for sequencing was peripheral blood. The receptors were gathered from a woman in her seventies with COVID-19, enrolled during active disease.

This chain connects TRBV6-2 or TRBV6-3 to TRBJ1-5; tentative D call: TRBD1 (6 bases). V was trimmed by 2 bases and J by 0 bases, leaving 11 bases between them. The CDR3 sequence is 16 residues long. The germline V gene encodes CDR1 MNHEY and CDR2 SVGEGT. CDR3 amino acids: CASSYPQTGSNQPQHF. The CDR3 DNA sequence: TGTGCCAGCAGTTACCCCCAGACAGGTAGCAATCAGCCCCAGCATTTT.

V and J are TRBV4-2 and TRBJ1-6; perhaps TRBD1 as D (5 bases). V was cut by 2 bases and J by 10 bases, with 18 bases left in between. CDR1 and CDR2 (germline): LGHNA, YNFKEQ. This CDR3 has 16 residues. The CDR3: CASSQHPGNLESPLHF. DNA of the CDR3: TGTGCCAGCAGCCAACACCCAGGGAATTTGGAGTCACCCCTCCACTTT.

V usage is TRBV7-8 and J usage is TRBJ1-2, with TRBD1 matching 9 bases. The trim removed 5 bases at V and 3 bases at J, leaving 10 bases unmatched. Germline V CDR1 and CDR2: SGHVS, FQNEAQ. This CDR3 has 16 residues. The CDR3 sequence: CASSPQRRTGDYGYTF. CDR3 bases: TGTGCCAGCAGCCCCCAAAGGAGGACAGGGGACTATGGCTACACCTTC. The full variable domain, rest sourced from reference TRBV7-8 and TRBJ1-2, is GAGVSQSPRYKVAKRGQDVALRCDPISGHVSLFWYQQALGQGPEFLTYFQNEAQLDKSGLPSDRFFAERPEGSVSTLKIQRTQQEDSAVYLCASSPQRRTGDYGYTFGSGTRLTVV.

V usage is TRBV10-2 and J usage is TRBJ1-5, with D maybe TRBD1 (5 bases). In germline, CDR1 is WSHSY, CDR2 SAAADI. Trimming removed 6 bases from V and 2 bases from J, with 11 bases in between. This CDR3 spans 14 amino acids. The CDR3 here is CASSPGGGNQPQHF. The DNA of the CDR3 is TGCGCCAGCAGCCCGGGAGGGGGCAATCAGCCCCAGCATTTT.

The CDR3: CASSQFTGDEQYF. The CDR3 DNA sequence: TGCGCCAGCAGCCAATTTACAGGGGACGAGCAGTACTTC. This chain joins TRBV4-3 and TRBJ2-7; TRBD1 agrees at 7 bases. Trimming removed 2 bases from V and 5 bases from J; junction bases left unmatched: 3. The CDR3 runs to 13 residues. Germline values: CDR1 LGHNA, CDR2 YSLEER.

CDR3: CASSYSRGGRDEQFF. The DNA of the CDR3 is TGTGCCAGCAGTTACTCTCGGGGGGGCCGGGATGAGCAGTTCTTC. This sequence joins TRBV6-5 and TRBJ2-1; 8 bases agree with TRBD2. The germline CDR1 and CDR2 sequences are MNHEY and SVGAGI. V was pared by 0 bases and J by 8 bases, with 6 bases of the junction left unmatched. This CDR3 has 15 residues.

This clone was seen just once. This chain connects TRBV6-5 to TRBJ1-2; D is ambiguous. V was trimmed by 0 bases and J by 8 bases, leaving 13 bases between them. The CDR3 is 14 amino acids. Germline V gene data show CDR1 as MNHEY and CDR2 as SVGAGI. This chain's CDR3 is CASSYSDEAGGYTF. CDR3 nucleotides: TGTGCCAGCAGTTACTCGGACGAAGCGGGCGGCTACACCTTC.

This clone appeared a single time. The V gene is TRBV5-1, the J gene TRBJ1-2; 8 bases map to TRBD1. The J segment lost 6 bases and the V segment lost 3 bases, leaving 7 bases of the junction unmatched. Germline V lookup: CDR1 SGHRS, CDR2 YFSETQ. This CDR3 has 14 residues. In nucleotides, the CDR3 is TGCGCCAGCAGCTCCCAGGGGGCTTTAGATGGCTACACCTTC. It yields the protein CASSSQGALDGYTF.

This clone occurred once. The chain has TRBV7-2 and TRBJ2-1, with TRBD2 identical over 11 bases. V was pared by 1 base and J by 9 bases, with 8 bases of the junction left unmatched. The CDR3 spans 16 residues. Germline CDR1 reads SGHTA; CDR2 reads FQGNSA. CDR3 nucleotide sequence: TGTGCCAGCAGCTTAGTGGGTAGCGGGGGGGCCACTGAGCAGTTCTTC. This sequence encodes CASSLVGSGGATEQFF.

This chain uses TRBV11-2 with TRBJ2-2; D is perhaps TRBD1 (7 bases). CDR1 and CDR2 from the germline V gene are SGHAT and FQNNGV. This CDR3 spans 18 amino acids. The ends were cut back, 1 base at V and 3 bases at J, with 18 bases in the middle. In DNA form, the CDR3 reads TGTGCCAGCAGCTTAGCAAGAGCAACAGGGGACTACACCGGGGAGCTGTTTTTT. It encodes CASSLARATGDYTGELFF.

This clone was counted a single time. The chain has TRBV6-5 and TRBJ1-2; 9 nucleotides line up with TRBD1. This CDR3 region has 15 residues. The J segment lost 4 bases and the V segment lost 7 bases, leaving 10 bases of the junction unmatched. CDR1 and CDR2 (germline): MNHEY, SVGAGI. The CDR3 coding sequence is TGTGCCAGCAACCCGGGACAGGGATGGAGCTATGGCTACACCTTC. It is translated as CASNPGQGWSYGYTF.